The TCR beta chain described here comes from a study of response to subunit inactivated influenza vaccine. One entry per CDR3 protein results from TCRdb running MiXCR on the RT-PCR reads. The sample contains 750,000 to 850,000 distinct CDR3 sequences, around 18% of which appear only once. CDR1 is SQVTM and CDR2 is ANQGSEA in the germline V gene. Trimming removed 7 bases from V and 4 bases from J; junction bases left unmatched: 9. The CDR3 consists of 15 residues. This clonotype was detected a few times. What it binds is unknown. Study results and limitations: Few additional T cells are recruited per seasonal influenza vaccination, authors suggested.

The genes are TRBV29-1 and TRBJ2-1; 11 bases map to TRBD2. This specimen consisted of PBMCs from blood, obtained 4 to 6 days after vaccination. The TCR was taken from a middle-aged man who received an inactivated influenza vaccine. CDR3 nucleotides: TGCAGCGGTAGCGGGAGGGCCGGGGTTTACAATGAGCAGTTCTTC. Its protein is CSGSGRAGVYNEQFF.